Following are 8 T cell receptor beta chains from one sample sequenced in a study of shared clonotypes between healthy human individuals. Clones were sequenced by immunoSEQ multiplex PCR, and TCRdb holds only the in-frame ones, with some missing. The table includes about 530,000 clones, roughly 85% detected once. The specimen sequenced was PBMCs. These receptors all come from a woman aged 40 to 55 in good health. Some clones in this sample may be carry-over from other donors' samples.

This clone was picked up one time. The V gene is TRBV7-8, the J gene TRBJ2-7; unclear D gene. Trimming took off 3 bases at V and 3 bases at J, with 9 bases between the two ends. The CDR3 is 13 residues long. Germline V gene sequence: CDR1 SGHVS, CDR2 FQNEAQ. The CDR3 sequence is CASSFSALYEQYF. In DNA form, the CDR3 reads TGTGCCAGCAGCTTTTCCGCCCTCTACGAGCAGTACTTC.

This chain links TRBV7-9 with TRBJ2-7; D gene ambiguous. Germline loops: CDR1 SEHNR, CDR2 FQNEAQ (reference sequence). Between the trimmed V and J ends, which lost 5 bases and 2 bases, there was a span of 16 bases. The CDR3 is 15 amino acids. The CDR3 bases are TGTGCCAGCAGCCTCACAGCCTTATCGACCTACGAGCAGTACTTC. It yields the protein CASSLTALSTYEQYF.

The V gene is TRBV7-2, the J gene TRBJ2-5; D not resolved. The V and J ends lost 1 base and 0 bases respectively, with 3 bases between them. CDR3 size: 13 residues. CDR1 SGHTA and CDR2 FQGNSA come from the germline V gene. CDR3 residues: CASSLDYQETQYF. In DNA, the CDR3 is TGTGCCAGCAGCTTAGACTACCAAGAGACCCAGTACTTC.

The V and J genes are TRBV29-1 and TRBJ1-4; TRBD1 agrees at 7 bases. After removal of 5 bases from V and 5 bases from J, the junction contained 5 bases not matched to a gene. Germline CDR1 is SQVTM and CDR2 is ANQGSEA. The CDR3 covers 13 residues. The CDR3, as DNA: TGCAGCGTTCCCGGGACAGAAAATGAAAAACTGTTTTTT. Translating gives CSVPGTENEKLFF. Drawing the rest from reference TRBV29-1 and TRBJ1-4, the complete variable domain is SAVISQKPSRDICQRGTSLTIQCQVDSQVTMMFWYRQQPGQSLTLIATANQGSEATYESGFVIDKFPISRPNLTFSTLTVSNMSPEDSSIYLCSVPGTENEKLFFGSGTQLSVL.

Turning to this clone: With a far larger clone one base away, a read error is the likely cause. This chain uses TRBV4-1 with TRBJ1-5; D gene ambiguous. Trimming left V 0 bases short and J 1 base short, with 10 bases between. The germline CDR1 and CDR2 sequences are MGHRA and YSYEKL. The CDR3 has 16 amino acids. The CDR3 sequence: CASSQDGGLSNQPQHF. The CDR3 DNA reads TGCGCCAGCAGCCAAGATGGAGGTTTGAGCAATCAGCCCCAGCATTTT.

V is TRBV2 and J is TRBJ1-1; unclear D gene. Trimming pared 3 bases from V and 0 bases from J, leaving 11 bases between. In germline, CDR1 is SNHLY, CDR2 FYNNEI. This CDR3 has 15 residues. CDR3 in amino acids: CASSELGVLNTEAFF. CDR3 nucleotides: TGTGCCAGCAGTGAGTTGGGCGTATTGAACACTGAAGCTTTCTTT. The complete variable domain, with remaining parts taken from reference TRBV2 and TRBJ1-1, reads EPEVTQTPSHQVTQMGQEVILRCVPISNHLYFYWYRQILGQKVEFLVSFYNNEISEKSEIFDDQFSVERPDGSNFTLKIRSTKLEDSAMYFCASSELGVLNTEAFFGQGTRLTVV.

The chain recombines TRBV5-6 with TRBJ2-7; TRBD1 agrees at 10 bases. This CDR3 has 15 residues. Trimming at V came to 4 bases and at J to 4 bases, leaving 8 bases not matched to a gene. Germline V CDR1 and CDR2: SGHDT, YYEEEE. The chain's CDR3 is CASSPGTGESYEQYF. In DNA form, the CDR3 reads TGTGCCAGCAGCCCTGGGACAGGGGAAAGTTACGAGCAGTACTTC. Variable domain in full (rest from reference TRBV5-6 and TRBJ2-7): DAGVTQSPTHLIKTRGQQVTLRCSPKSGHDTVSWYQQALGQGPQFIFQYYEEEERQRGNFPDRFSGHQFPNYSSELNVNALLLGDSALYLCASSPGTGESYEQYFGPGTRLTVT.

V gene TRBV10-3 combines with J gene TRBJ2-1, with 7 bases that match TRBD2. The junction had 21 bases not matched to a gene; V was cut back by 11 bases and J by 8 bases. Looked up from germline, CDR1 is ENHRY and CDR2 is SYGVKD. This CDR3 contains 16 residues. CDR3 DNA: TGTGCCGGCGCCCATGGGAGGGAGGGTAGCACCGATGAGCAGTTCTTC. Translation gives CAGAHGREGSTDEQFF.